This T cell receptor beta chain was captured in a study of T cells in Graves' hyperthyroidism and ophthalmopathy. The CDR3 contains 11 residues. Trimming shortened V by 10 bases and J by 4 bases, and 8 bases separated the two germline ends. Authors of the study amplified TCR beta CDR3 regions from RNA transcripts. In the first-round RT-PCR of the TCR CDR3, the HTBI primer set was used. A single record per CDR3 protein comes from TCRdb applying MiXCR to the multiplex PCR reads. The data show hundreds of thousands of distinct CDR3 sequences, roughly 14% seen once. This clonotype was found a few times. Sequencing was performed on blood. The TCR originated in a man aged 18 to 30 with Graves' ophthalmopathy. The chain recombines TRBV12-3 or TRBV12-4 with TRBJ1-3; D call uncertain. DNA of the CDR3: TGTGCCACCCGACCCGGAAACACCATATATTTT. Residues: CATRPGNTIYF.